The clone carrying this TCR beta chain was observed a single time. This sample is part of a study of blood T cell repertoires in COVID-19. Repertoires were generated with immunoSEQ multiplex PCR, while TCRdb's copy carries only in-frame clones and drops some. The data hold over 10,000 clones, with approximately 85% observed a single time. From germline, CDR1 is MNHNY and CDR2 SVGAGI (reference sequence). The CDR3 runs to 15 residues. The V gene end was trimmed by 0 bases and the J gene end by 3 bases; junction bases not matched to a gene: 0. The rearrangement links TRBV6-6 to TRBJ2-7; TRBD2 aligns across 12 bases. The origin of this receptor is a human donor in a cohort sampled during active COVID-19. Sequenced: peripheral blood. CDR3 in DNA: TGTGCCAGCAGTTACTCGACTAGCGGGAGCTACGAGCAGTACTTC. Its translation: CASSYSTSGSYEQYF.